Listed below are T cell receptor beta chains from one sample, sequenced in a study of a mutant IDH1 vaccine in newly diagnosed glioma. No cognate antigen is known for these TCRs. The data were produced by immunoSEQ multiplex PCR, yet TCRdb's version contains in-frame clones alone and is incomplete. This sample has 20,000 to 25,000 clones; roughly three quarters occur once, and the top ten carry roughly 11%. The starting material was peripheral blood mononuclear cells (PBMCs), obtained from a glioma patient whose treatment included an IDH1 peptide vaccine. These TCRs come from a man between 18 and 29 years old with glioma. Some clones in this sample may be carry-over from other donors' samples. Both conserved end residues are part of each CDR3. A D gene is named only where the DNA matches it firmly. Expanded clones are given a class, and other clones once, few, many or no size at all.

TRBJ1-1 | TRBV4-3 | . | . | TGCGCCAGCAGCCAAGCCCACCCCCAAACAGCTTTCTTT | CASSQAHPQTAFF
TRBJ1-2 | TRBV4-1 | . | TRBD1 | TGCGCCAGCAGCCAAGACACAGGGGTTCGCTATGGCTACACCTTC | CASSQDTGVRYGYTF
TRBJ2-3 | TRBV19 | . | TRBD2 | TGTGCCAGTAGTACTCGACTAGCCCTGAGCACAGATACGCAGTATTTT | CASSTRLALSTDTQYF
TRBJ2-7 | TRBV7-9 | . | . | TGTGCCAGCAGCAGCCGGGACTCCGAAATGAGATACGAGCAGTACTTC | CASSSRDSEMRYEQYF
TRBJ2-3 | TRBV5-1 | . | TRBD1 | TGCGCCAGCAGCTTGGTCGGACAGGGCACAGATACGCAGTATTTT | CASSLVGQGTDTQYF
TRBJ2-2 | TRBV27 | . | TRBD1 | TGTGCCAGCAGTGAACCCACCGACAGGGTAGACACCGGGGAGCTGTTTTTT | CASSEPTDRVDTGELFF
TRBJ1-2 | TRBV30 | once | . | TGTGCCTGGAGTGTAGGGGCTGTGGGCTATGGCTACACCTTC | CAWSVGAVGYGYTF
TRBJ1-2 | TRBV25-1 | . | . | TGTGCCAGCAGTGAAACAGGGTCCTATGGCTACACCTTC | CASSETGSYGYTF
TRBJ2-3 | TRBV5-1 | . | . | TGCGCCAGCAGCTTGGGGGGCACAGATACGCAGTATTTT | CASSLGGTDTQYF
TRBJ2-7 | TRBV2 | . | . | TGTGCCAGCAGTGTTAAACGTTCCGAGCAGTACTTC | CASSVKRSEQYF
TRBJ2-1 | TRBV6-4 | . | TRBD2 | TGTGCCAGCAGTGACTTAGCGGGAGCCTACAATGAGCAGTTCTTC | CASSDLAGAYNEQFF
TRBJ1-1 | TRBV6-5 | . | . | TGTGCCAGCCATCGGGGTGAAATGGGACACACTGAAGCTTTCTTT | CASHRGEMGHTEAFF
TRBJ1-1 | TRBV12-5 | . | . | TGTGCTAGTGGTTTGGAGTCGGCGGGGACTGAAGCTTTCTTT | CASGLESAGTEAFF
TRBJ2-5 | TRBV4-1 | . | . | TGCGCCAGCAGCCAAGATCGAACAGGGCTAGCGGTTGGAGAGACCCAGTACTTC | CASSQDRTGLAVGETQYF
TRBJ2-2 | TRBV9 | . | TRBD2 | TGTGCCAGCAGCGTAGCCCTAGCGGGGTCCGTGGCCGGGGAGCTGTTTTTT | CASSVALAGSVAGELFF